This is a list of T cell receptor beta chains from one sample in a study of blood T cell repertoires in COVID-19. The data were produced by immunoSEQ multiplex PCR, yet TCRdb's version contains in-frame clones alone and is incomplete. The sample lists roughly 200,000 clones, around 85% seen once, with more than 5.5% in the top ten. Sequencing was carried out using PBMCs or T cells enriched from blood (not recorded which). These receptor sequences come from a man between 40 and 49 years old who had recovered from COVID-19. Both conserved end residues are part of each CDR3.

CDR3	J	V
CASKTGYSYEQYF	TRBJ2-7	TRBV6-5
CASSPQGMGNTEAFF	TRBJ1-1	TRBV5-8
CASSPGQGPGNTIYF	TRBJ1-3	TRBV11-3
CASTKIGPGGSYEQYF	TRBJ2-7	TRBV7-9
CASSFARNEQYF	TRBJ2-7	TRBV27
CAKYRVLTPNQPQHF	TRBJ1-5	TRBV5-3
CASSLREAASNEQFF	TRBJ2-1	TRBV7-9
CASSLGDTTQYF	TRBJ2-3	TRBV11-3
CASSISRGGGDRDYEQYF	TRBJ2-7	TRBV11-2
CAQTGIGGYTF	TRBJ1-2	TRBV7-2
CASSAQDREDYGYTF	TRBJ1-2	TRBV19
CASSLQGRRGYTF	TRBJ1-2	TRBV12-3/TRBV12-4
CASTDSGNTIYF	TRBJ1-3	TRBV18
CASSNGQGDNSPLHF	TRBJ1-6	TRBV3-1/TRBV3-2
CTIGRGANTGELFF	TRBJ2-2	TRBV19
CAWSRDYNEQFF	TRBJ2-1	TRBV30